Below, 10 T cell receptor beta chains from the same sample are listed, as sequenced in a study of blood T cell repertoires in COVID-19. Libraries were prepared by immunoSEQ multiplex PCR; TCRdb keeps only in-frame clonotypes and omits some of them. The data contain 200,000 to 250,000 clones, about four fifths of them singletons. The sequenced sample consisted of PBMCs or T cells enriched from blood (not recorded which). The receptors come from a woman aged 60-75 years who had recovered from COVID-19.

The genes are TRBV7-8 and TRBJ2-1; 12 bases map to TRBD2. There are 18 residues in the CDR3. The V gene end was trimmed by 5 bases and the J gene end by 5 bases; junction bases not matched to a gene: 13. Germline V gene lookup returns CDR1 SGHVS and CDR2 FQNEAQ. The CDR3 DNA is TGTGCCAGCAGCGTTGCTCTAGCGGGGGGGCCGGTCCACAATGAGCAGTTCTTC. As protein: CASSVALAGGPVHNEQFF.

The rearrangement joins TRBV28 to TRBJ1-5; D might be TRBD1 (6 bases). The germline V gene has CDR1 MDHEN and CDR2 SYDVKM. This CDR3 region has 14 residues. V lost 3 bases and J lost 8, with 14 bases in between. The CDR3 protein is CASSFPPGAEPQHF. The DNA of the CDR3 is TGTGCCAGCAGTTTTCCGCCAGGGGCAGAGCCCCAGCATTTT.

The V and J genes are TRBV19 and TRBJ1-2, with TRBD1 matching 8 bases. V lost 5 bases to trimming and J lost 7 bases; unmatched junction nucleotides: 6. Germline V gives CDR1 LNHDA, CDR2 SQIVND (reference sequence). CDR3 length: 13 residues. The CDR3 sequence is CASSPRTGPGYTF. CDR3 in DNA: TGTGCCAGTAGTCCGCGGACAGGGCCTGGCTACACCTTC. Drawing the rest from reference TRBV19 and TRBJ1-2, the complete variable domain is DGGITQSPKYLFRKEGQNVTLSCEQNLNHDAMYWYRQDPGQGLRLIYYSQIVNDFQKGDIAEGYSVSREKKESFPLTVTSAQKNPTAFYLCASSPRTGPGYTFGSGTRLTVV.

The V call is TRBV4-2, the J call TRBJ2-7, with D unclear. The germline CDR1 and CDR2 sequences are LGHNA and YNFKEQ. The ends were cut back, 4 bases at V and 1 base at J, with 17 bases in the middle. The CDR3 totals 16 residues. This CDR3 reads CASSPSEQISSYEQYF. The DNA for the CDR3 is TGTGCCAGCAGCCCCTCGGAGCAGATTTCATCCTACGAGCAGTACTTC.

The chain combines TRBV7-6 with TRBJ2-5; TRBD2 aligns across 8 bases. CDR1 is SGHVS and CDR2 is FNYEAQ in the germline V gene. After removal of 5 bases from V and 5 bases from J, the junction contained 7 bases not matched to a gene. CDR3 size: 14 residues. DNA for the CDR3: TGTGCCAGCAGCCCCGGACTAGCTGGTGAGACCCAGTACTTC. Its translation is CASSPGLAGETQYF.

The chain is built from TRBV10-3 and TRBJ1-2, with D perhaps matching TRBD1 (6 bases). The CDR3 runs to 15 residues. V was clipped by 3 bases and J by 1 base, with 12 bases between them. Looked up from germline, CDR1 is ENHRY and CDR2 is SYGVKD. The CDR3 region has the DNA TGTGCCATCAGTGACGGCCAGGGGAGTAACTATGGCTACACCTTC. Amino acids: CAISDGQGSNYGYTF.

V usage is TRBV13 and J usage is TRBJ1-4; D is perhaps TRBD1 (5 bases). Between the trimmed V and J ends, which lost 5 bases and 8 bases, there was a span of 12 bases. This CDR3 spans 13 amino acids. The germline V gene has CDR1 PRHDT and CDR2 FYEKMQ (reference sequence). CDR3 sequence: CASSRGRGEKLFF. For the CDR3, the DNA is TGTGCCAGCAGCCGAGGGAGGGGCGAAAAACTGTTTTTT.

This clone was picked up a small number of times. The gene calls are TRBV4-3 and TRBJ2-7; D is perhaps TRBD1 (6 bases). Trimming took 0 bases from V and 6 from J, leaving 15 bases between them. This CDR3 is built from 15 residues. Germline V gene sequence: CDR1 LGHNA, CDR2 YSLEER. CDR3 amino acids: CASSQDRVGGSEQYF. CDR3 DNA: TGCGCCAGCAGCCAAGATCGGGTAGGGGGAAGCGAGCAGTACTTC.

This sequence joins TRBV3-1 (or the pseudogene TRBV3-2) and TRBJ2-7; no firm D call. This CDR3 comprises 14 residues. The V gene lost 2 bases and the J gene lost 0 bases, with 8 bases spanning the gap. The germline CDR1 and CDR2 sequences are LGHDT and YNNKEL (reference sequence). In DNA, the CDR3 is TGTGCCAGCAGCCAATCCTTTAGCTCCTACGAGCAGTACTTC. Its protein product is CASSQSFSSYEQYF.

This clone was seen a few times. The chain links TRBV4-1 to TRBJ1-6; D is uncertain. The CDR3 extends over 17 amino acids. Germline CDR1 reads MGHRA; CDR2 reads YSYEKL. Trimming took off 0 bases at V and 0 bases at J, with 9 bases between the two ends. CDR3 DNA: TGCGCCAGCAGCCAAGATAGAGCAAGCTCCTATAATTCACCCCTCCACTTT. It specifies CASSQDRASSYNSPLHF.